These 7 T cell receptor beta chains were sequenced from one sample in a study of OX40 agonist ivuxolimab in advanced cancers. The library was generated by the immunoSEQ multiplex PCR assay. In TCRdb, the immuneACCESS table is reduced to in-frame sequences with V and J assigned. These tables do not hold every clone; where another copy was compared, an unresolved V gene accounts for under half, and the others remain unexplained. The sample table contains approximately 50,000 clones; only one count was recorded for roughly 80% of them. The ten largest clones add up to 2.8% of the sample. The sample was CD4+ or CD8+ T cells sorted from blood, taken in a trial of the OX40 agonist ivuxolimab. The origin of the receptors is an adult with an advanced solid tumor such as melanoma, head and neck, liver or kidney cancer.

This clone has more than one count but fewer than ten. This sequence joins TRBV12-5 and TRBJ1-2; D gene unclear. Trimming removed 1 base at V and 8 bases at J, with 8 bases between. The germline V gene encodes CDR1 LGHNT and CDR2 FRNRAP. The CDR3 runs 12 residues. The CDR3 DNA reads as TGTGCTAGTGGTTTGGAGGGCTTGGGCTACACCTTC. This sequence encodes CASGLEGLGYTF.

The genes are TRBV6-5 and TRBJ2-3; 13 bases are a match to TRBD2. V shed 2 bases and J 7 bases; nucleotides not matched to a gene: 0. There are 14 residues in the CDR3. Germline values: CDR1 MNHEY, CDR2 SVGAGI. CDR3 region: CASSYGTSGNTQYF. The CDR3 DNA is TGTGCCAGCAGTTACGGGACTAGCGGGAATACGCAGTATTTT.

The rearrangement links TRBV29-1 to TRBJ2-5; D might be TRBD2 (6 bases). CDR1 is SQVTM, CDR2 ANQGSEA, per germline. The CDR3 has 11 amino acids. Trimming left V 5 bases short and J 4 bases short, with 8 bases between. This chain's CDR3 is CSVLRGETQYF. The DNA of the CDR3 is TGCAGCGTTCTGCGGGGAGAGACCCAGTACTTC.

The chain links TRBV11-3 to TRBJ2-7, with TRBD1 identical over 10 bases. There are 15 residues in the CDR3. The junction had 7 bases not matched to a gene; V was cut back by 3 bases and J by 5 bases. Germline loops: CDR1 SGHNT, CDR2 YENEEA. The CDR3 region has the DNA TGTGCCAGCAGCTTGACAGGGGGCAGCGGACACGAGCAGTACTTC. The encoded protein is CASSLTGGSGHEQYF.

This clone was picked up a small number of times. The CDR3 region has the DNA TGTGCCAGCAGCCTTTGGACTAGCGGGGGGGCCTTGGGTACAGATACGCAGTATTTT. Translation gives CASSLWTSGGALGTDTQYF. The chain uses TRBV4-2 and TRBJ2-3; 15 nucleotides match TRBD2. CDR3 length equals 19 residues. Germline CDR1 LGHNA, CDR2 YNFKEQ. Trimming at V came to 4 bases and at J to 3 bases, leaving 11 bases not matched to a gene.

The genes are TRBV10-3 and TRBJ2-7; the match to TRBD1 covers 7 bases. J gave up 0 bases and V 3 bases, and 2 bases lay outside the gene matches. CDR1 and CDR2 from the germline V gene are ENHRY and SYGVKD. This CDR3 spans 14 amino acids. The CDR3 nucleotides are TGTGCCATCAGTGACGGGACAGCCTCCTACGAGCAGTACTTC. Encoded protein: CAISDGTASYEQYF.

The chain recombines TRBV19 with TRBJ1-5, with 8 bases identical to TRBD1. CDR3 length equals 15 residues. V lost 7 bases, J lost 6 bases, and 11 bases stayed unmatched. Germline values: CDR1 LNHDA, CDR2 SQIVND (reference sequence). CDR3 DNA sequence: TGTGCCAGTATCCGGACAGGGAGGAATGGTCAGCCCCAGCATTTT. It encodes CASIRTGRNGQPQHF.